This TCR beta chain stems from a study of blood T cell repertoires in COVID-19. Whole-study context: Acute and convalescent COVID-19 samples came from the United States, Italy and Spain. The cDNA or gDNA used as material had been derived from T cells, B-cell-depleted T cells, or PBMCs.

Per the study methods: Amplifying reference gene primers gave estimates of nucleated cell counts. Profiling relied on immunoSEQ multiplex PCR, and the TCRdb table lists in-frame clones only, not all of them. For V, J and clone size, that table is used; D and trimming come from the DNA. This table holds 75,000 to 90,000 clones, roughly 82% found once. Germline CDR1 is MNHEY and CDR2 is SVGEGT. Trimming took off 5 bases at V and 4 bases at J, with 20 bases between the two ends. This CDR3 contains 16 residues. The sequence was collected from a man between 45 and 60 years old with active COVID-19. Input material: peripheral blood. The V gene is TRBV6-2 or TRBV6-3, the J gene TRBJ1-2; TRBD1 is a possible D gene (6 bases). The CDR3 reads CASSRWDTMTFYGYTF. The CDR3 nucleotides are TGTGCCAGCAGTCGATGGGACACAATGACCTTCTATGGCTACACCTTC.